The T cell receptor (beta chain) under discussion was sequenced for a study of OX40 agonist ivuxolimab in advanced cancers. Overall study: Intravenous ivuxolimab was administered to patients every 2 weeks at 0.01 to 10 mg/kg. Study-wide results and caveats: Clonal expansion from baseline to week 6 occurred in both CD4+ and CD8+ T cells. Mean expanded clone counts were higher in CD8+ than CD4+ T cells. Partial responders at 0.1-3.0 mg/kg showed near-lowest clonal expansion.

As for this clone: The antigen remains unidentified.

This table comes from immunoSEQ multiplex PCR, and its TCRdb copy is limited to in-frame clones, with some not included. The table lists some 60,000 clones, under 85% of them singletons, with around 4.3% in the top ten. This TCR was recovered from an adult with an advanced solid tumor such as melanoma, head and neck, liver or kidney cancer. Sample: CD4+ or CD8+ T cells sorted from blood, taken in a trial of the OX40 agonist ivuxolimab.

CDR3 coding DNA: TGTGCCAGCAGCAAAGGGGCACTCCACTCCTACAATGAGCAGTTCTTC. Translation: CASSKGALHSYNEQFF. This rearrangement joins TRBV14 to TRBJ2-1; TRBD1 might be the D (5 bases). Trimming took off 5 bases at V and 0 bases at J, with 14 bases between the two ends. The germline V gene has CDR1 SGHDN and CDR2 FVKESK. This CDR3 spans 16 amino acids.